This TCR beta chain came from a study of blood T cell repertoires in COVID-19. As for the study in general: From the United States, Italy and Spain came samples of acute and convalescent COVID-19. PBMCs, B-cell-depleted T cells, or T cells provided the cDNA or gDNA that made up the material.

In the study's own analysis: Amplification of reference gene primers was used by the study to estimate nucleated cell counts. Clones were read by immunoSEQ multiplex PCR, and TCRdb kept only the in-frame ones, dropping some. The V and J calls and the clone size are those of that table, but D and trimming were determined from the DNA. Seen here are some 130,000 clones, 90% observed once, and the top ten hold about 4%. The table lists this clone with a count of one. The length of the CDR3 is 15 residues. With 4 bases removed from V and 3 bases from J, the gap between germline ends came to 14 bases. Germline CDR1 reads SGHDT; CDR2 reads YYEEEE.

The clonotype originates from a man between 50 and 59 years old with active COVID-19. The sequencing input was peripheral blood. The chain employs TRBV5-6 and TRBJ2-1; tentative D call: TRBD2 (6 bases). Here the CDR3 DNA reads TGTGCCAGCAGCCACCTAGCGAATTACTACAATGAGCAGTTCTTC. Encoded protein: CASSHLANYYNEQFF.